These 22 T cell receptor beta chains share one sample of origin, sequenced in a study of cytomegalovirus exposure and HLA in healthy donors. Vbeta (60) and Jbeta (13) primers were used in the PCR. Assay used: immunoSEQ multiplex PCR; TCRdb lists only in-frame clones, some missing. The sample shows about 160,000 clones, around 88% of them seen only once. The sample comprised PBMCs. Receptors originate from a woman aged 25 to 39 in good health and CMV-seronegative.

The CDR3 nucleotides are TGTGCCAGCACTCCGACGGGCGGGAGTGGAAATGAGCAGTTCTTC. The encoded protein is CASTPTGGSGNEQFF. The V gene is TRBV4-2, the J gene TRBJ2-1; 7 positions match TRBD2. Losses at the gene ends were 7 bases for V and 7 bases for J; bases not matched to a gene: 13. The length of the CDR3 is 15 residues. CDR1 is LGHNA and CDR2 is YNFKEQ in the germline V gene.

The V and J genes are TRBV19 and TRBJ1-2, with D uncertain. The CDR3 has 14 residues. V was clipped by 5 bases and J by 2 bases, with 12 bases between them. Germline CDR1 and CDR2: LNHDA and SQIVND (reference sequence). CDR3 coding DNA: TGTGCCAGTAGTTTGGGCAGGCCGAACTATGGCTACACCTTC. It translates to CASSLGRPNYGYTF.

V and J are TRBV27 and TRBJ1-1; unclear D gene. Germline lookup yields CDR1 MNHEY and CDR2 SMNVEV (reference sequence). The V end was cut by 5 bases, the J end by 0 bases, with 7 bases between. CDR3 length: 13 amino acids. This CDR3 reads CASSNSMNTEAFF. CDR3 in DNA: TGTGCCAGCAGTAACAGCATGAACACTGAAGCTTTCTTT.

This sequence joins TRBV27 and TRBJ1-1; D is possibly TRBD1 (5 bases). The CDR3 is made up of 16 amino acids. V lost 3 bases and J lost 1, with 15 bases in between. CDR1 is MNHEY and CDR2 is SMNVEV in the germline V gene (reference sequence). CDR3 sequence reads: CASSFFAGRGNTEAFF. The CDR3 DNA reads as TGTGCCAGCAGTTTTTTCGCAGGTAGGGGGAACACTGAAGCTTTCTTT.

The chain joins TRBV4-1 to TRBJ2-3, with TRBD2 matching 14 bases. CDR3 length: 18 residues. Trimming removed 0 bases from V and 5 bases from J; junction bases left unmatched: 7. Germline CDR1 is MGHRA and CDR2 is YSYEKL. The DNA for the CDR3 is TGCGCCAGCAGCCAAGATCCGACTAGCGGGAGGGCCGGAGATACGCAGTATTTT. Translated: CASSQDPTSGRAGDTQYF.

The chain couples TRBV5-1 to TRBJ2-2, with TRBD2 matching over 14 bases. The CDR3 sequence is 19 residues long. Trimming at V came to 4 bases and at J to 2 bases, leaving 10 bases not matched to a gene. Germline lookup yields CDR1 SGHRS and CDR2 YFSETQ. CDR3 sequence (DNA): TGCGCCAGCAGCCCACGGACTAGCGGGGGGAGTTTCAACACCGGGGAGCTGTTTTTT. Residues: CASSPRTSGGSFNTGELFF.

V gene TRBV13 combines with J gene TRBJ1-6, with D uncertain. CDR1 and CDR2 (germline): PRHDT, FYEKMQ (reference sequence). The CDR3 has 17 amino acids. V lost 3 bases and J 0 bases, leaving 12 bases between the germline ends. CDR3: CASSFKTLSSYNSPLHF. In nucleotides, the CDR3 is TGTGCCAGCAGCTTCAAGACACTCAGCTCCTATAATTCACCCCTCCACTTT.

The genes are TRBV29-1 and TRBJ1-2; weak D call: TRBD1 (5 bases). The CDR3 is 15 amino acids. Trimming left V 0 bases short and J 1 base short, with 12 bases between. Germline V gene data show CDR1 as SQVTM and CDR2 as ANQGSEA. For the CDR3, the DNA is TGCAGCGTTGAAGATTGGCGGGGGGATAACTATGGCTACACCTTC. This translates into CSVEDWRGDNYGYTF.

J is TRBJ2-4 and V is TRBV6-1; TRBD1 is a possible D gene (8 bases). The germline CDR1 and CDR2 sequences are MNHNS and SASEGT. The CDR3 has 18 amino acids. Between the trimmed V and J ends, which lost 4 bases and 9 bases, there was a span of 28 bases. This CDR3 is CASSGTGRDRRGQAIQYF. DNA for the CDR3: TGTGCCAGCAGTGGGACAGGGAGGGACCGCCGCGGCCAGGCCATTCAGTACTTC.

This chain connects TRBV30 to TRBJ2-7; no definite D call. The CDR3 length is 12 residues. V lost 3 bases, J lost 6 bases, and 12 bases lay in between. The germline gives CDR1 GTSNPN, CDR2 SVGIG (reference sequence). This chain's CDR3 is CAWRHVPGEQYF. CDR3 DNA sequence: TGTGCCTGGAGACACGTCCCGGGCGAGCAGTACTTC.

This clone appeared once. The genes are TRBV7-6 and TRBJ2-2, with D possibly TRBD1 on 5 matching bases. CDR3 size: 18 residues. Germline V gene sequence: CDR1 SGHVS, CDR2 FNYEAQ. V was shortened by 2 bases and J by 0 bases, with 16 bases between the two germline ends. CDR3 in amino acids: CASSLPPDSPANTGELFF. CDR3 in DNA: TGTGCCAGCAGCTTACCCCCTGACAGCCCCGCGAACACCGGGGAGCTGTTTTTT.

The V and J genes are TRBV7-3 and TRBJ2-3; 8 bases line up with TRBD2. Trimming took 5 bases from V and 1 from J; bases not matched to a gene: 8. The CDR3 sequence is 16 residues long. Germline CDR1 SGHTA, CDR2 FQGTGA. This CDR3 is CASSPRLATGTDTQYF. CDR3 in DNA: TGTGCCAGCAGCCCCCGACTAGCGACGGGCACAGATACGCAGTATTTT.

This sequence joins TRBV5-4 and TRBJ2-7; TRBD2 aligns across 10 bases. CDR3 length: 15 amino acids. Germline loops: CDR1 SGHNT, CDR2 YYREEE (reference sequence). The V and J ends lost 3 bases and 4 bases, in that order; junction bases with no gene match: 7. The CDR3 nucleotides read TGTGCCAGCAGCTCCCTTACTAGCGGGATTTACGAGCAGTACTTC. Encoded protein: CASSSLTSGIYEQYF. The whole variable domain, filled in from reference TRBV5-4 and TRBJ2-7, reads ETGVTQSPTHLIKTRGQQVTLRCSSQSGHNTVSWYQQALGQGPQFIFQYYREEENGRGNFPPRFSGLQFPNYSSELNVNALELDDSALYLCASSSLTSGIYEQYFGPGTRLTVT.

The rearrangement links TRBV7-8 to TRBJ2-7, with 15 bases fitting TRBD2. Germline CDR1 SGHVS, CDR2 FQNEAQ. There are 18 residues in the CDR3. Trimming took 5 bases from V and 3 from J; bases not matched to a gene: 11. In DNA, the CDR3 is TGTGCCAGCAGCCTTCGGACTAGCGGGGGGGCCGGAAACTACGAGCAGTACTTC. Its protein product is CASSLRTSGGAGNYEQYF.

A single count supports this clone. The chain is built from TRBV6-5 and TRBJ1-1, with 7 bases that match TRBD1. Germline V gene lookup returns CDR1 MNHEY and CDR2 SVGAGI. This CDR3 region has 16 residues. Unmatched junction bases numbered 5, after V lost 0 bases and J lost 1 base. The CDR3 reads CASSYSPGGSNTEAFF. DNA for the CDR3: TGTGCCAGCAGTTACTCGCCAGGGGGGTCGAACACTGAAGCTTTCTTT.

The CDR3 nucleotides read TGTGCTAGTGGTTTGGCCAGCGGGACAGGGGGCGGAGGCTACACCTTC. It encodes CASGLASGTGGGGYTF. The rearrangement joins TRBV12-5 to TRBJ1-2, with 12 bases aligning to TRBD1. Germline values: CDR1 LGHNT, CDR2 FRNRAP. The length of the CDR3 is 16 residues. The junction had 8 bases not matched to a gene; V was cut back by 1 base and J by 8 bases.

J is TRBJ2-1 and V is TRBV11-1; 9 nucleotides line up with TRBD1. Germline CDR1 and CDR2: SGHAT and FQDESV (reference sequence). With 0 bases clipped from V and 5 bases from J, the junction kept 5 bases outside the gene matches. The CDR3 loop spans 16 amino acids. The CDR3 protein is CASSLALGQGDNEQFF. CDR3 nucleotides: TGTGCCAGCAGCTTAGCGCTGGGACAGGGAGACAATGAGCAGTTCTTC.

The chain joins TRBV10-2 to TRBJ2-2; D possibly corresponds to TRBD1 (5 bases). V shed 4 bases and J shed 3 bases, with 12 bases lying between them. The CDR3 spans 15 residues. From germline, CDR1 is WSHSY and CDR2 SAAADI. The CDR3 here is CASSVPQGHTGELFF. The CDR3 DNA follows: TGCGCCAGCAGTGTGCCCCAGGGTCACACCGGGGAGCTGTTTTTT.

The rearrangement joins TRBV19 to TRBJ1-4; tentatively, D is TRBD1 (5 bases). The CDR3 consists of 13 residues. Trimming removed 6 bases at V and 10 bases at J, with 15 bases between. The germline CDR1 and CDR2 sequences are LNHDA and SQIVND (reference sequence). CDR3 nucleotides: TGTGCCAGTAGGGGTAACGGGGGACCAAAACTGTTTTTT. Translated: CASRGNGGPKLFF.

The genes are TRBV4-1 and TRBJ2-2; tentative D call: TRBD2 (5 bases). Trimming pared 1 base from V and 4 bases from J, leaving 13 bases between. Germline values: CDR1 MGHRA, CDR2 YSYEKL. This CDR3 spans 16 amino acids. The CDR3 sequence is CASSQVRGWFTGELFF. CDR3 sequence (DNA): TGCGCCAGCAGCCAAGTCCGGGGATGGTTCACCGGGGAGCTGTTTTTT.

This chain joins TRBV6-1 and TRBJ1-4; no clear D gene. Trimming stripped 7 bases from V and 4 bases from J, with 10 bases between. The CDR3 has 13 amino acids. Germline CDR1 MNHNS, CDR2 SASEGT. The CDR3, as DNA: TGTGCCAGCATGGTACAGAATAATGAAAAACTGTTTTTT. This translates into CASMVQNNEKLFF.

The V call is TRBV11-2, the J call TRBJ2-7; 8 bases are shared with TRBD2. The V and J ends lost 1 base and 6 bases, in that order; junction bases with no gene match: 5. The CDR3 has 14 amino acids. Germline assignment: CDR1 SGHAT and CDR2 FQNNGV. Here the CDR3 reads CASSLASGGFEQYF. The DNA of the CDR3 is TGTGCCAGCAGCTTAGCCAGCGGGGGATTCGAGCAGTACTTC.